The rows below give T cell receptor beta chains drawn from one sample of a study of blood T cell repertoires in COVID-19. Generated by immunoSEQ multiplex PCR, the TCRdb table keeps only in-frame clones and is missing some. The data contain around 180,000 clones, roughly nine tenths of them singletons. The sequencing sample was made of peripheral blood. These TCRs come from a man between 65 and 80 years old with active or convalescent COVID-19. The CDR3 runs from the conserved cysteine through the conserved F or W. The D gene is left open where the match is weak. Expanded clones are given a class, and other clones once, few, many or no size at all.

clone size: -; D gene: TRBD2; J gene: TRBJ2-1; V gene: TRBV29-1; CDR3 protein: CSFLGTSGSMGGQNEQFF; CDR3 DNA: TGCAGCTTCCTGGGGACTAGCGGGAGCATGGGAGGGCAAAATGAGCAGTTCTTC
clone size: once; D gene: -; J gene: TRBJ1-4; V gene: TRBV18; CDR3 protein: CASSPPAEKLFF; CDR3 DNA: TGTGCCAGCTCACCACCGGCAGAAAAACTGTTTTTT
clone size: -; D gene: -; J gene: TRBJ1-1; V gene: TRBV18; CDR3 protein: CASSPAGKDTEAFF; CDR3 DNA: TGTGCCAGCTCACCCGCAGGGAAAGACACTGAAGCTTTCTTT
clone size: -; D gene: -; J gene: TRBJ1-4; V gene: TRBV18; CDR3 protein: CASSSSRGIGPATNEKLFF; CDR3 DNA: TGTGCCAGCTCAAGTTCCAGAGGGATTGGGCCTGCAACTAATGAAAAACTGTTTTTT
clone size: -; D gene: -; J gene: TRBJ2-2; V gene: TRBV7-3; CDR3 protein: CASSLDTSTGELFF; CDR3 DNA: TGTGCCAGCAGCTTAGACACGAGCACCGGGGAGCTGTTTTTT
clone size: -; D gene: TRBD1; J gene: TRBJ1-4; V gene: TRBV6-5; CDR3 protein: CASSSGQGRNEKLFF; CDR3 DNA: TGTGCCAGCAGCTCTGGACAGGGGAGGAATGAAAAACTGTTTTTT
clone size: -; D gene: -; J gene: TRBJ1-5; V gene: TRBV6-5; CDR3 protein: CASSLGQSNQPQHF; CDR3 DNA: TGTGCCAGCAGCCTGGGACAAAGCAATCAGCCCCAGCATTTT
clone size: -; D gene: TRBD1; J gene: TRBJ2-7; V gene: TRBV7-2; CDR3 protein: CASSPLGGTGYYEQYF; CDR3 DNA: TGTGCCAGCAGCCCCCTGGGTGGGACAGGCTACTACGAGCAGTACTTC
clone size: -; D gene: TRBD1; J gene: TRBJ1-1; V gene: TRBV19; CDR3 protein: CASKLPGQGMNTEAFF; CDR3 DNA: TGTGCCAGTAAATTACCGGGACAGGGGATGAACACTGAAGCTTTCTTT
clone size: -; D gene: -; J gene: TRBJ2-1; V gene: TRBV14; CDR3 protein: CASSSDGSSYNEQFF; CDR3 DNA: TGTGCCAGCAGCTCCGACGGGAGCTCCTACAATGAGCAGTTCTTC
clone size: -; D gene: TRBD2; J gene: TRBJ2-5; V gene: TRBV5-1; CDR3 protein: CASSLTSGTQETQYF; CDR3 DNA: TGCGCCAGCAGCTTGACTAGCGGAACTCAAGAGACCCAGTACTTC
clone size: once; D gene: -; J gene: TRBJ1-3; V gene: TRBV9; CDR3 protein: CASSVDQTSSGNTIYF; CDR3 DNA: TGTGCCAGCAGCGTAGATCAAACCAGCTCTGGAAACACCATATATTTT
clone size: few; D gene: -; J gene: TRBJ1-1; V gene: TRBV5-1; CDR3 protein: CASSLDRANTEAFF; CDR3 DNA: TGCGCCAGCAGCTTGGACAGGGCGAACACTGAAGCTTTCTTT
clone size: -; D gene: -; J gene: TRBJ1-1; V gene: TRBV6-5; CDR3 protein: CASRSAGRGNTEAFF; CDR3 DNA: TGTGCCAGCAGGTCTGCGGGACGCGGGAACACTGAAGCTTTCTTT
clone size: -; D gene: -; J gene: TRBJ1-5; V gene: TRBV28; CDR3 protein: CASNARGAGNQPQHF; CDR3 DNA: TGTGCCAGCAACGCTCGGGGGGCTGGCAATCAGCCCCAGCATTTT
clone size: -; D gene: TRBD2; J gene: TRBJ2-1; V gene: TRBV15; CDR3 protein: CATSRVRAGAYNEQFF; CDR3 DNA: TGTGCCACCAGCAGAGTAAGGGCGGGAGCCTACAATGAGCAGTTCTTC